The entry that follows covers one T cell receptor beta chain sequence. Its specificity is unknown. These data come from a study of PD-1 blockade in classical Hodgkin lymphoma. The wider study: The patients were dosed with nivolumab 3 mg/kg, infused intravenously every 2 weeks. Study-level results: Unlike CD8+ TCR diversity, which did not rise significantly by C4D1, CD4+ TCR diversity did. The repertoire differences lack a defined cause, possibly disease activity or prior therapy.

Looked up from germline, CDR1 is KGHSH and CDR2 is LQKENI. Trimming pared 3 bases from V and 8 bases from J, leaving 17 bases between. This CDR3 is built from 15 residues. Time point: cycle 4 day 1 (C4D1), after around six weeks of nivolumab. With no exception, relapse followed autologous stem cell transplantation in all patients, and brentuximab vedotin exposure varied. The method was immunoSEQ multiplex PCR; TCRdb's version includes in-frame clones alone and lacks a portion of them. Of just under 45,000 clones in the sample, about 70% were seen once. The chain joins TRBV18 to TRBJ2-1; a possible D gene is TRBD1 (6 bases). The receptor was derived from a human donor with classical Hodgkin lymphoma. Sequenced material: peripheral blood mononuclear cells (PBMCs), taken before the fourth cycle of nivolumab. CDR3 in amino acids: CASSPGRGKNDEQFF. In DNA, the CDR3 is TGTGCCAGCTCACCTGGCAGGGGCAAGAATGATGAGCAGTTCTTC.